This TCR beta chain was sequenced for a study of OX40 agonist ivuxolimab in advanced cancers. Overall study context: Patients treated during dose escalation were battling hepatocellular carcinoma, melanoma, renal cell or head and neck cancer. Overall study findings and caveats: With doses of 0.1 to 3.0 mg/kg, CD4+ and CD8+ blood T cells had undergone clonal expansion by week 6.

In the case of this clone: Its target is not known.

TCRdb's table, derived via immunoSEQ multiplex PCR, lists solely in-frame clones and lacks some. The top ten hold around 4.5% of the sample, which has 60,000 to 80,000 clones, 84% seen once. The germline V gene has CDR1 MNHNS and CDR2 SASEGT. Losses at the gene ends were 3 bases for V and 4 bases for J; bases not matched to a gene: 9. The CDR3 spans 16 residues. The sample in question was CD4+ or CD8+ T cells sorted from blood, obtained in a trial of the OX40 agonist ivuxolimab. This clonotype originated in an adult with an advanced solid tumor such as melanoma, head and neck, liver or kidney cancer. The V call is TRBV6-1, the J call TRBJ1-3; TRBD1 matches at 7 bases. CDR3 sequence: CASSDRPTGTGNTIYF. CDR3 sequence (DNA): TGTGCCAGCAGTGATCGGCCGACAGGGACAGGAAACACCATATATTTT.